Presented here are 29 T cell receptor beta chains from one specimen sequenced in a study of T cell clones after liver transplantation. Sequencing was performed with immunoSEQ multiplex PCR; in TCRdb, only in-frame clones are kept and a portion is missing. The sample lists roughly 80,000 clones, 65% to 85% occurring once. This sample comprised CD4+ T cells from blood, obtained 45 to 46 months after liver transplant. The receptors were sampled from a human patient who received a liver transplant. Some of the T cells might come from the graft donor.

The DNA for the CDR3 is TGCGCCAGCAGCTTGGCCGGGGGGCGAGGTGAAAAACTGTTTTTT. This sequence encodes CASSLAGGRGEKLFF. The V gene is TRBV5-1, the J gene TRBJ1-4, with a possible D match to TRBD1 (6 bases). The CDR3 has 15 residues. V lost 0 bases, J lost 7 bases, and 13 bases lay in between. Germline V gene sequence: CDR1 SGHRS, CDR2 YFSETQ.

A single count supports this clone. The CDR3 loop reads CASSPSERVIVKDTQYF. The DNA of the CDR3 is TGCGCCAGCAGCCCCTCTGAGAGGGTAATTGTTAAAGATACGCAGTATTTT. The chain carries TRBV5-1 and TRBJ2-3; tentative D call: TRBD2 (5 bases). The CDR3 runs 17 residues. CDR1 and CDR2 from the germline V gene are SGHRS and YFSETQ. V lost 4 bases and J lost 5, with 23 bases in between. The full variable domain, rest sourced from reference TRBV5-1 and TRBJ2-3, is KAGVTQTPRYLIKTRGQQVTLSCSPISGHRSVSWYQQTPGQGLQFLFEYFSETQRNKGNFPGRFSGRQFSNSRSEMNVSTLELGDSALYLCASSPSERVIVKDTQYFGPGTRLTVL.

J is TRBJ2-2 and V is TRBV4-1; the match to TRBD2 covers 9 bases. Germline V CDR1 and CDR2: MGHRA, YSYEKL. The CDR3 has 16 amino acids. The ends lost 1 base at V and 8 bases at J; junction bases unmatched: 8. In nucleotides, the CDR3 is TGCGCCAGCAGCCAAGGCGGGGCGGGGGGGAGGGGGGAGCTGTTTTTT. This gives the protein CASSQGGAGGRGELFF.

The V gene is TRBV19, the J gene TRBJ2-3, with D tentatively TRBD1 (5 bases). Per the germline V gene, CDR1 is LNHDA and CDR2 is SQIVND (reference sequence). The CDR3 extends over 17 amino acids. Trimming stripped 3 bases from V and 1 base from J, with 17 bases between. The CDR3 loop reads CASSIGQGRSGTDTQYF. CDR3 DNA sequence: TGTGCCAGTAGTATCGGGCAGGGTCGTAGTGGCACAGATACGCAGTATTTT.

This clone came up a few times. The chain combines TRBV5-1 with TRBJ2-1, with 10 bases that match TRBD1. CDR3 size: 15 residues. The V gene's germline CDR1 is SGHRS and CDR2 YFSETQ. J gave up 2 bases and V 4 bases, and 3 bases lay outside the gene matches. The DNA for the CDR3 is TGCGCCAGCAGCCGCGGGACAGGGGCCTACAATGAGCAGTTCTTC. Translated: CASSRGTGAYNEQFF.

DNA of the CDR3: TGTGCCAGCAGCCAAGTCCCGGGTTACGAGCAGTACTTC. Encoded protein: CASSQVPGYEQYF. The chain joins TRBV4-2 to TRBJ2-7; D unclear. Germline values: CDR1 LGHNA, CDR2 YNFKEQ. The CDR3 is made up of 13 amino acids. The ends were cut back, 1 base at V and 4 bases at J, with 8 bases in the middle.

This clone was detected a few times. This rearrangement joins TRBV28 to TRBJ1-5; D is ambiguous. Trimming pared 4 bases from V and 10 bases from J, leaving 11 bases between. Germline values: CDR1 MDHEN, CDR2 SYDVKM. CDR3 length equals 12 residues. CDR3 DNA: TGTGCCAGCAGTTCCGTCTATGCCCCCCAGCATTTT. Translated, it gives CASSSVYAPQHF.

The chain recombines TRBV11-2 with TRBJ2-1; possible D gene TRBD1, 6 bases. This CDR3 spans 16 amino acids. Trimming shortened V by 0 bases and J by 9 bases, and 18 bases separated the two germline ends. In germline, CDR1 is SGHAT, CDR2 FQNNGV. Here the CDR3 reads CASSLDRRTAIIEQFF. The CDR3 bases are TGTGCCAGCAGCTTAGATCGTAGGACAGCAATTATTGAGCAGTTCTTC.

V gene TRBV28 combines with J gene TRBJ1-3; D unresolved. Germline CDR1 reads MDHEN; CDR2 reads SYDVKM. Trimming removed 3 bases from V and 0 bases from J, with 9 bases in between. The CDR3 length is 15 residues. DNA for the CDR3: TGTGCCAGCAGTTTCAGTGGTTCCTCTGGAAACACCATATATTTT. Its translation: CASSFSGSSGNTIYF.

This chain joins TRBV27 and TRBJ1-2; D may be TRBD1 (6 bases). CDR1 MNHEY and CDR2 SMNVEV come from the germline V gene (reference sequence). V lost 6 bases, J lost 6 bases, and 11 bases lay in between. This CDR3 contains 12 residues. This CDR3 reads CASRGGGNGYTF. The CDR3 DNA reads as TGTGCCAGCAGAGGGGGGGGCAATGGCTACACCTTC.

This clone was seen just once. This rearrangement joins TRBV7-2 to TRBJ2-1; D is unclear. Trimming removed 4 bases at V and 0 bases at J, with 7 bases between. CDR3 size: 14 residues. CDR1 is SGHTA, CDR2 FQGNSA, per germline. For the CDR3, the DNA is TGTGCCAGCAGCTCTAAGAGCTCCTACAATGAGCAGTTCTTC. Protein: CASSSKSSYNEQFF. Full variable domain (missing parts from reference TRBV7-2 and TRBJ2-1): GAGVSQSPSNKVTEKGKDVELRCDPISGHTALYWYRQSLGQGLEFLIYFQGNSAPDKSGLPSDRFSAERTGGSVSTLTIQRTQQEDSAVYLCASSSKSSYNEQFFGPGTRLTVL.

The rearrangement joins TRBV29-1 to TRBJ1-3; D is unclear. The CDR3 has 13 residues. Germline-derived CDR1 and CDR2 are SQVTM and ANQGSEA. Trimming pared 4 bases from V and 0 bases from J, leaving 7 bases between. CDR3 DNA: TGCAGCGTTGTTTGGGGCTCTGGAAACACCATATATTTT. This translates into CSVVWGSGNTIYF. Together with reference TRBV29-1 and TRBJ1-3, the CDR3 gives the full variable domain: SAVISQKPSRDICQRGTSLTIQCQVDSQVTMMFWYRQQPGQSLTLIATANQGSEATYESGFVIDKFPISRPNLTFSTLTVSNMSPEDSSIYLCSVVWGSGNTIYFGEGSWLTVV.

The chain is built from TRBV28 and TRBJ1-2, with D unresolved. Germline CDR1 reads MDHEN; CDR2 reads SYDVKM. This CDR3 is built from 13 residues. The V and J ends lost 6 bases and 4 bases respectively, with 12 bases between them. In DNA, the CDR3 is TGTGCCAGCAGCCGTCACGAAGGCTATGGCTACACCTTC. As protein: CASSRHEGYGYTF.

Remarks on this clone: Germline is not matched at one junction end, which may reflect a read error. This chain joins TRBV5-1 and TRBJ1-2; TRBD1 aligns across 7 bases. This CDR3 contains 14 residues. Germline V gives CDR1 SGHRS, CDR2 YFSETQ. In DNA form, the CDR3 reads TGTGCCAGCAGCTCTCGACTCCAGGGGGGAGGCTACACCTTC. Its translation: CASSSRLQGGGYTF.

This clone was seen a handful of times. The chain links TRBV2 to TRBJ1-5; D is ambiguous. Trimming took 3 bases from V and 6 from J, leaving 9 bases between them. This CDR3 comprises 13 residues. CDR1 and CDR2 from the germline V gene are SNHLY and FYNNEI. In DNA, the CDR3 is TGTGCCAGCAGTGAGTCGGGGATTCAGCCCCAGCATTTT. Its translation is CASSESGIQPQHF.

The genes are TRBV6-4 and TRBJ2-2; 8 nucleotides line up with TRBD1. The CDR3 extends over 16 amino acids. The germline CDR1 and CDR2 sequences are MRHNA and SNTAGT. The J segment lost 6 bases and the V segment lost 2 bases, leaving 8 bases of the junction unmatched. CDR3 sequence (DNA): TGTGCCAGCAGTGACGGTCCAGGGGGCCTCGCCGGGGAGCTGTTTTTT. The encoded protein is CASSDGPGGLAGELFF.

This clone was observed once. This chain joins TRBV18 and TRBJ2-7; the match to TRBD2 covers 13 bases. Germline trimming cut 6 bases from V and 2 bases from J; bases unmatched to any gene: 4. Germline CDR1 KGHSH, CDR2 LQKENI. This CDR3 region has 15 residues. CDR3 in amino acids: CASSPGLAGPYEQYF. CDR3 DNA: TGTGCCAGCTCCCCGGGACTAGCGGGGCCCTACGAGCAGTACTTC.

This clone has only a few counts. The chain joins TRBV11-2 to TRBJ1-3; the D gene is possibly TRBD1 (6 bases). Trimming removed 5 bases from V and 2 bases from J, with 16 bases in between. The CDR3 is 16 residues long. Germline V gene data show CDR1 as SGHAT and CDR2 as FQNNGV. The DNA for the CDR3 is TGTGCCAGCAGCCCAAGCAGGGGTTTTACTGGAAACACCATATATTTT. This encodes CASSPSRGFTGNTIYF. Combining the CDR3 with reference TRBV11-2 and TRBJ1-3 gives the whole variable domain EAGVAQSPRYKIIEKRQSVAFWCNPISGHATLYWYQQILGQGPKLLIQFQNNGVVDDSQLPKDRFSAERLKGVDSTLKIQPAKLEDSAVYLCASSPSRGFTGNTIYFGEGSWLTVV.

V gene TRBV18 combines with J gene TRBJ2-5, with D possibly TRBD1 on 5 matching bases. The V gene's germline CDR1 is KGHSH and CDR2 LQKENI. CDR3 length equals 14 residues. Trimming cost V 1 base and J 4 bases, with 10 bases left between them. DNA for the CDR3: TGTGCCAGCTCACCACAAGGGGTCCCAGAGACCCAGTACTTC. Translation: CASSPQGVPETQYF.

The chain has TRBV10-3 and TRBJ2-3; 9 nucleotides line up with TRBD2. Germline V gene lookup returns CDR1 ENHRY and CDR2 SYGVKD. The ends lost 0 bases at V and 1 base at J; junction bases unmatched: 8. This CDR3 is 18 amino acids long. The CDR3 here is CAISESPRVAGGTDTQYF. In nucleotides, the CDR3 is TGTGCCATCAGTGAGTCCCCACGGGTAGCGGGAGGCACAGATACGCAGTATTTT.

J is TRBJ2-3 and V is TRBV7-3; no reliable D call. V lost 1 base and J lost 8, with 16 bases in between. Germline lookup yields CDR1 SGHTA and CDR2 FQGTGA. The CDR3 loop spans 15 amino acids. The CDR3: CASSLMGSLLGTQYF. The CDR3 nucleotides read TGTGCCAGCAGCTTAATGGGCAGTCTTTTGGGTACGCAGTATTTT.

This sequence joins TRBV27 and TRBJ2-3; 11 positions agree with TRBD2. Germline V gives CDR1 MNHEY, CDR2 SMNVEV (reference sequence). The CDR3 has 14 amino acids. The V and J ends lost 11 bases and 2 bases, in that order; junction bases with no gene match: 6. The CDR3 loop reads CAVGTSGFTDTQYF. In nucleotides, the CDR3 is TGTGCCGTCGGGACTAGCGGTTTCACAGATACGCAGTATTTT.

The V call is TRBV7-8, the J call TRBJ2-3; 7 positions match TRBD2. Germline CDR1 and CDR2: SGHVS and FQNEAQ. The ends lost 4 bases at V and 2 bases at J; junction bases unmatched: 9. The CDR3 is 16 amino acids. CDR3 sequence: CASSSRGSGFTDTQYF. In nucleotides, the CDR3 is TGTGCCAGCAGCTCCCGTGGTAGCGGGTTCACAGATACGCAGTATTTT.

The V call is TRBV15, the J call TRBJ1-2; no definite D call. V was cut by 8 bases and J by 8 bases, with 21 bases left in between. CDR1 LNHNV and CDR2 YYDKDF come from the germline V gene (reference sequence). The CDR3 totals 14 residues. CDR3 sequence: CATGIGSAGEGYTF. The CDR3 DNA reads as TGTGCCACCGGGATCGGGTCCGCGGGAGAAGGCTACACCTTC.

In DNA form, the CDR3 reads TGTGCCACCAGCAGAAACACAGGGGCTGGCTACACCTTC. This sequence encodes CATSRNTGAGYTF. V is TRBV15 and J is TRBJ1-2; TRBD1 matches 7 bases. Trimming cost V 2 bases and J 7 bases; bases outside gene matches: 4. The germline CDR1 and CDR2 sequences are LNHNV and YYDKDF (reference sequence). The CDR3 length is 13 residues.

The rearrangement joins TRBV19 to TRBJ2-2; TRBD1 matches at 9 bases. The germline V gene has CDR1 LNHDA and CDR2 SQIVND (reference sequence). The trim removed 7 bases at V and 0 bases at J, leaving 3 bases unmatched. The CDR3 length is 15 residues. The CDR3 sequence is CASKDRGPNTGELFF. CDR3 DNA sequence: TGTGCCAGTAAGGACAGGGGACCGAACACCGGGGAGCTGTTTTTT.

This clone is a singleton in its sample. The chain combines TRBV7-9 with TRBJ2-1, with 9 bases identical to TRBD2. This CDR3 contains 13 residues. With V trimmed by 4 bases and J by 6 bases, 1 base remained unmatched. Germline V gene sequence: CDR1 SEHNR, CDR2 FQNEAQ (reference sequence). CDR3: CASSSGLANEQFF. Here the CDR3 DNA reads TGTGCCAGCAGCTCGGGACTAGCCAATGAGCAGTTCTTC.

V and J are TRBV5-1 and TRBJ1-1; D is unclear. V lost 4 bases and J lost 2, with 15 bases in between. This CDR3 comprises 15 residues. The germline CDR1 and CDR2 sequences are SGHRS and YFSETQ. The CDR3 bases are TGCGCCAGCAGCCCGGTTTTGCAGAGCAACACTGAAGCTTTCTTT. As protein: CASSPVLQSNTEAFF.

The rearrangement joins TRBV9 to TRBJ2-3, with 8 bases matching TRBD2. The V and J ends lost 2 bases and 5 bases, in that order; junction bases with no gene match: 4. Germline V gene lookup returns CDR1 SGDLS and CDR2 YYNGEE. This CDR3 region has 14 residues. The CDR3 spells CASSVSGIQDTQYF. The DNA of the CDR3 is TGTGCCAGCAGCGTTAGCGGGATACAAGATACGCAGTATTTT.